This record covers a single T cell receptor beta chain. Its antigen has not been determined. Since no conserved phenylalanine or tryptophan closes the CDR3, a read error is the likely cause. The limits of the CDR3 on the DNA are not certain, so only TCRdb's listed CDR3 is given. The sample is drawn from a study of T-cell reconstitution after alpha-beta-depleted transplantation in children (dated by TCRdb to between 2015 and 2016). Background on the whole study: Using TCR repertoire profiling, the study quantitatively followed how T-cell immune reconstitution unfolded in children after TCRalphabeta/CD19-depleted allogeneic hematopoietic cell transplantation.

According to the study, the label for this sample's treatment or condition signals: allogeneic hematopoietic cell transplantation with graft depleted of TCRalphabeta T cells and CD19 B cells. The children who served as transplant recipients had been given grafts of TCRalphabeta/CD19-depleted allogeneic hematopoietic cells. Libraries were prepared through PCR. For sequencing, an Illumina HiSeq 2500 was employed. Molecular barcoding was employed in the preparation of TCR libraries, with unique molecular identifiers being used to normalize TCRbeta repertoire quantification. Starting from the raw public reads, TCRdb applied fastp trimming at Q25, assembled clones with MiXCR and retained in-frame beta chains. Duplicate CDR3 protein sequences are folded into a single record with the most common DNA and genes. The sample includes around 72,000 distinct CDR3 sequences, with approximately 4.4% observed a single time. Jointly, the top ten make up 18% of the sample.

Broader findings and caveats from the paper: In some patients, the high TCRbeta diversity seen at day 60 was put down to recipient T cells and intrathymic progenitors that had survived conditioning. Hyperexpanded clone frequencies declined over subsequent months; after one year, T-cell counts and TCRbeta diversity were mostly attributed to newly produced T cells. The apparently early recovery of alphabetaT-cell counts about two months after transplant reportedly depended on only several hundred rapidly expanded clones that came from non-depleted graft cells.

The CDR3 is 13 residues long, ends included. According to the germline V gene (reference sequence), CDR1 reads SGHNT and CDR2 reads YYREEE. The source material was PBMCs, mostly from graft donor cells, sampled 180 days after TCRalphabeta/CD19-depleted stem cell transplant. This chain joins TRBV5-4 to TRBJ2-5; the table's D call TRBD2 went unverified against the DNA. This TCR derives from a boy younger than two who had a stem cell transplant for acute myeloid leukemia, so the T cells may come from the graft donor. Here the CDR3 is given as CASSLGPSSGGRI.